The present TCR beta chain was sequenced within a study of T cell repertoires in cytomegalovirus infection. The study, taken as a whole, reports: CMV carriers having the relevant HLA were flagged by cumulative public TCR beta family frequency.

The V and J ends lost 1 base and 3 bases, in that order; junction bases with no gene match: 3. The CDR3 length is 15 residues. CDR1 and CDR2 (germline): SGHTA, FQGNSA. This clonotype showed up many times. What it binds is not known. One entry per CDR3 protein, called by TCRdb with MiXCR from the reads. The data contain 290,000 or so distinct CDR3 sequences, about 8.8% of them singletons. The V call is TRBV7-2, the J call TRBJ1-2; TRBD1 matches 9 bases. The TCR was taken from a human donor in good health (CMV status not recorded). Some clones in this sample may be carry-over from other donors' samples. Material: PBMCs. The DNA for the CDR3 is TGTGCCAGCAGCTTAGGACAGGGGGGTCACTATGGCTACACCTTC. It encodes CASSLGQGGHYGYTF.